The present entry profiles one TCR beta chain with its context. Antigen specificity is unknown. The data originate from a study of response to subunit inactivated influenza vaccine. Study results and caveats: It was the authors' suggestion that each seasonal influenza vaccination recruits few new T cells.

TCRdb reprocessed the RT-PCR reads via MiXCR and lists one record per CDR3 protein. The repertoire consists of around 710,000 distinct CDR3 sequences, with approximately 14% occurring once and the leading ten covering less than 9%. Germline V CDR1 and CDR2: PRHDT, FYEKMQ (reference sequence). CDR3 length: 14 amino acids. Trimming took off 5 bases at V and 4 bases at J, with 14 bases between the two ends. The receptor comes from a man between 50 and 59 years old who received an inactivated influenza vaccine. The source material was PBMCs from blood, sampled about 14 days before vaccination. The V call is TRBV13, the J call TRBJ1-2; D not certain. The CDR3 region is CASSPPLGSYGYTF. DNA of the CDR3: TGTGCCAGCAGCCCTCCACTGGGAAGCTATGGCTACACCTTC.